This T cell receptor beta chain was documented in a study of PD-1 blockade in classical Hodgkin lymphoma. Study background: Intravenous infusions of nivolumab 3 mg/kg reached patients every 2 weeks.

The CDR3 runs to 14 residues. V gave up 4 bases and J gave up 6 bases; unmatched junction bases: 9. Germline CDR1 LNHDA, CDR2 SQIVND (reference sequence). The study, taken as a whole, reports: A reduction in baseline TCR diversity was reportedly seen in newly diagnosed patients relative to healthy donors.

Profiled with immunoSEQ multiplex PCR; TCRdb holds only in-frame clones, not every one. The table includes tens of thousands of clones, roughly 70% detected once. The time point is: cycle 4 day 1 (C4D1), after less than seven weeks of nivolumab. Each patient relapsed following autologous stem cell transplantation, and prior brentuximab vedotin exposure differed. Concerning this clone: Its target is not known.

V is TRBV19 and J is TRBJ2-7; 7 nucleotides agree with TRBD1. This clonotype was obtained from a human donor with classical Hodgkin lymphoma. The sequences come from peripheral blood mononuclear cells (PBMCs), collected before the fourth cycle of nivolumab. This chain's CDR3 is CASSSRGRFGEQYF. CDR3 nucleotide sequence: TGTGCCAGTAGTAGTAGGGGGCGCTTCGGCGAGCAGTACTTC. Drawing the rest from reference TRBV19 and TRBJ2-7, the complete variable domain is DGGITQSPKYLFRKEGQNVTLSCEQNLNHDAMYWYRQDPGQGLRLIYYSQIVNDFQKGDIAEGYSVSREKKESFPLTVTSAQKNPTAFYLCASSSRGRFGEQYFGPGTRLTVT.